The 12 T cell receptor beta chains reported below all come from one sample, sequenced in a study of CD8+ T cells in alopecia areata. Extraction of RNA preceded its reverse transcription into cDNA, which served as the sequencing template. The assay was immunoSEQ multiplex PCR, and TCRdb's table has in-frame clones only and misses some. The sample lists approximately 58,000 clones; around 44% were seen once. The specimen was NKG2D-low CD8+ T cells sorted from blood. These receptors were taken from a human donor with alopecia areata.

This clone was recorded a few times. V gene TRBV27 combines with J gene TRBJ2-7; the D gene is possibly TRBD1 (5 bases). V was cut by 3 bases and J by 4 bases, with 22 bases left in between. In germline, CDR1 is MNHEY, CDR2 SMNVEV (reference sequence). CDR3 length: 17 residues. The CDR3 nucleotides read TGTGCCAGCAGTTTCCCTGGACGCGGTATCAGGGCTTACGAGCAGTACTTC. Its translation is CASSFPGRGIRAYEQYF.

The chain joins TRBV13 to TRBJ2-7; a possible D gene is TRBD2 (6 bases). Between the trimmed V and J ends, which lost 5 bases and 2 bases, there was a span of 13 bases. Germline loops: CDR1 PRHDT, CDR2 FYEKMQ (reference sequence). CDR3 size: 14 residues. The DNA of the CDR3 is TGTGCCAGCAGCCCGGAGGGGAAGGCCTACGAGCAGTACTTC. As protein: CASSPEGKAYEQYF.

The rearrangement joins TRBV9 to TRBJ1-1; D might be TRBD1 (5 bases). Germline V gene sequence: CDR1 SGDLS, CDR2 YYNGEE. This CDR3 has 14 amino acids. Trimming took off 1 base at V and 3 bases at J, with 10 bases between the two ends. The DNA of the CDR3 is TGTGCCAGCAGCGTACAGTCAGGGCACACTGAAGCTTTCTTT. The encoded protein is CASSVQSGHTEAFF.

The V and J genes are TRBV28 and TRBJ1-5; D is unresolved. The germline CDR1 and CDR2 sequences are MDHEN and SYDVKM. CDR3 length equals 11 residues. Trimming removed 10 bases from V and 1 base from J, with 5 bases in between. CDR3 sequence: CATHSNQPQHF. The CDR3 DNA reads TGTGCCACCCACAGCAATCAGCCCCAGCATTTT.

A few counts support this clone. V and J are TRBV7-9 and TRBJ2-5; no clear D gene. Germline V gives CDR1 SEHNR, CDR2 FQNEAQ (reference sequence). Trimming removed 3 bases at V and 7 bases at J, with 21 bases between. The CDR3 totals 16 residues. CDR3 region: CASSFSAGPRQWTQYF. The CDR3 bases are TGTGCCAGCAGCTTCTCGGCAGGTCCACGTCAATGGACCCAGTACTTC.

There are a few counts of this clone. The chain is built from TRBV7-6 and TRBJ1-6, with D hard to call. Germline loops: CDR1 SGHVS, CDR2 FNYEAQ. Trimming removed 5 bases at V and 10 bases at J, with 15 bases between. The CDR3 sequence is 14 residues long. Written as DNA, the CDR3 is TGTGCCAGCAGCCGCTTGGAGGCGGAGTCACCCCTCCACTTT. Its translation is CASSRLEAESPLHF.

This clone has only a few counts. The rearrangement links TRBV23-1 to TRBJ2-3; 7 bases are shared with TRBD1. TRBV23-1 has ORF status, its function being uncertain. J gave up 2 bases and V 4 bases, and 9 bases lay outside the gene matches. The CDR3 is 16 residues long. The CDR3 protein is CASSRNRGRLTDTQYF. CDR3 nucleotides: TGCGCCAGCAGTCGCAACAGGGGTCGCCTCACAGATACGCAGTATTTT.

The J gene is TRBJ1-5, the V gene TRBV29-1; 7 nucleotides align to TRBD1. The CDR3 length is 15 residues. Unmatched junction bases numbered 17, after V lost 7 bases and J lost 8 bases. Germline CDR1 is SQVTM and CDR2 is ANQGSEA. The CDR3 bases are TGCAGCGCCAAGACCGGGACAGCGCTGGGGGAGCCCCAGCATTTT. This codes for CSAKTGTALGEPQHF.

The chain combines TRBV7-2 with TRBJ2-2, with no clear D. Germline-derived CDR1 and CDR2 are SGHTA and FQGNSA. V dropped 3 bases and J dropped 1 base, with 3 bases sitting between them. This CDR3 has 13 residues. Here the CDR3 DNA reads TGTGCCAGCAGCTTGTTGAACACCGGGGAGCTGTTTTTT. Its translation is CASSLLNTGELFF.

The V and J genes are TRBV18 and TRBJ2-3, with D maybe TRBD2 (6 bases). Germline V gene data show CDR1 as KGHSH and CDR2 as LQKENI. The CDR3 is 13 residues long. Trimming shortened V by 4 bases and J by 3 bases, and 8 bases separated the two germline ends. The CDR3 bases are TGTGCCAGCTCACGGGACTTTACAGATACGCAGTATTTT. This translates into CASSRDFTDTQYF.

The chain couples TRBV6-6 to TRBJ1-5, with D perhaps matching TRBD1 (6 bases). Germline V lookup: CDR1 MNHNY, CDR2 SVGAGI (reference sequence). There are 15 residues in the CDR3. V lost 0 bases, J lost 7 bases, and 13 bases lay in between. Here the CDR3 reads CASSYSITGRQPQHF. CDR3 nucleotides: TGTGCCAGCAGTTACTCGATTACAGGGAGGCAGCCCCAGCATTTT.

The CDR3 loop is CASSISGSSYNEQFF. The CDR3, as DNA: TGTGCCAGTAGTATTAGTGGGAGCTCCTACAATGAGCAGTTCTTC. The chain joins TRBV19 to TRBJ2-1; D possibly corresponds to TRBD2 (5 bases). Germline CDR1 reads LNHDA; CDR2 reads SQIVND (reference sequence). Trimming removed 3 bases from V and 0 bases from J, with 9 bases in between. The CDR3 totals 15 residues.